Listed here are 24 T cell receptor beta chains from one sample, sequenced in a study of cytomegalovirus exposure and HLA in healthy donors. The PCR had 60 Vbeta and 13 Jbeta primers. Clones were sequenced by immunoSEQ multiplex PCR, and TCRdb holds only the in-frame ones, with some missing. This table has 95,000 to 100,000 clones, roughly 82% appearing once. The sample was PBMCs. The receptors here all came from a man aged 45-60 years in good health and CMV-seronegative.

The chain has TRBV4-1 and TRBJ2-5; D gene ambiguous. Germline V gives CDR1 MGHRA, CDR2 YSYEKL. Between the trimmed V and J ends, which lost 6 bases and 0 bases, there was a span of 23 bases. CDR3 length equals 18 residues. CDR3 nucleotide sequence: TGCGCCAGCAGGCCCCTCTATGAGGCGTCAGCACACCAAGAGACCCAGTACTTC. This encodes CASRPLYEASAHQETQYF.

V is TRBV29-1 and J is TRBJ2-5; 9 positions agree with TRBD1. The germline V gene has CDR1 SQVTM and CDR2 ANQGSEA. V shed 6 bases, J shed 5 bases, and the junction held 7 bases outside the gene matches. The CDR3 runs to 13 residues. CDR3 residues: CSVDPTGGETQYF. The CDR3, as DNA: TGCAGCGTCGATCCTACAGGGGGCGAGACCCAGTACTTC.

This chain joins TRBV19 and TRBJ1-3; 9 bases are a match to TRBD1. CDR3 size: 17 residues. The junction had 14 bases not matched to a gene; V was cut back by 9 bases and J by 2 bases. Looked up from germline, CDR1 is LNHDA and CDR2 is SQIVND (reference sequence). CDR3 in amino acids: CASTGGTGSPPGNTIYF. DNA of the CDR3: TGTGCCAGCACCGGAGGGACAGGGAGCCCCCCTGGAAACACCATATATTTT.

This chain links TRBV5-1 with TRBJ2-1; the match to TRBD1 covers 7 bases. The CDR3 spans 14 residues. Germline CDR1 and CDR2: SGHRS and YFSETQ. Trimming at V came to 4 bases and at J to 9 bases, leaving 10 bases not matched to a gene. CDR3 sequence reads: CASSQGGGYVEQFF. In DNA, the CDR3 is TGCGCCAGCAGCCAAGGGGGCGGATATGTTGAGCAGTTCTTC. Based on the CDR3 plus reference TRBV5-1 and TRBJ2-1, the full variable domain is KAGVTQTPRYLIKTRGQQVTLSCSPISGHRSVSWYQQTPGQGLQFLFEYFSETQRNKGNFPGRFSGRQFSNSRSEMNVSTLELGDSALYLCASSQGGGYVEQFFGPGTRLTVL.

V and J are TRBV5-4 and TRBJ1-2; D gene unclear. V shed 4 bases and J shed 2 bases, with 9 bases lying between them. Germline CDR1 is SGHNT and CDR2 is YYREEE (reference sequence). The CDR3 spans 13 residues. CDR3 region: CASSPEVNYGYTF. The CDR3 DNA reads as TGTGCCAGCAGCCCAGAGGTGAACTATGGCTACACCTTC.

The chain recombines TRBV5-1 with TRBJ1-1; maybe TRBD1 (6 bases). V lost 1 base and J 5 bases, leaving 12 bases between the germline ends. This CDR3 comprises 14 residues. Germline V gene sequence: CDR1 SGHRS, CDR2 YFSETQ. The chain's CDR3 is CASSLSRGSTEAFF. For the CDR3, the DNA is TGCGCCAGCAGCTTGAGCAGGGGATCGACTGAAGCTTTCTTT. Complete variable domain (other parts from reference TRBV5-1 and TRBJ1-1): KAGVTQTPRYLIKTRGQQVTLSCSPISGHRSVSWYQQTPGQGLQFLFEYFSETQRNKGNFPGRFSGRQFSNSRSEMNVSTLELGDSALYLCASSLSRGSTEAFFGQGTRLTVV.

Ten or more counts support this clone. This chain links TRBV11-2 with TRBJ2-7; weak D call: TRBD2 (6 bases). The CDR3 spans 13 residues. V shed 4 bases and J shed 7 bases, with 14 bases lying between them. CDR1 and CDR2 (germline): SGHAT, FQNNGV. CDR3 sequence (DNA): TGTGCCAGCAGCTCCCTAGGGGCGGGGGAGCAGTACTTC. Translated: CASSSLGAGEQYF.

The chain joins TRBV25-1 to TRBJ1-5; 8 positions match TRBD1. CDR3 length equals 15 residues. V lost 3 bases and J lost 2; bases outside the gene matches: 3. The germline V gene encodes CDR1 MGHDK and CDR2 SYGVNS. The CDR3 protein is CASSDPGQGNQPQHF. The CDR3 DNA sequence: TGTGCCAGCAGTGATCCGGGACAGGGCAATCAGCCCCAGCATTTT.

V and J are TRBV2 and TRBJ2-3, with a tentative D call TRBD2 (5 bases). Germline V gene data show CDR1 as SNHLY and CDR2 as FYNNEI. Trimming left V 6 bases short and J 0 bases short, with 13 bases between. The CDR3 is made up of 15 amino acids. The CDR3 here is CASRNGRTSTDTQYF. The CDR3 region has the DNA TGTGCCAGCAGGAATGGAAGGACTAGCACAGATACGCAGTATTTT.

This clone was counted a few times. The chain couples TRBV4-2 to TRBJ2-2; no clear D gene. In germline, CDR1 is LGHNA, CDR2 YNFKEQ. Trimming left V 0 bases short and J 5 bases short, with 10 bases between. The CDR3 consists of 15 residues. CDR3 region: CASSQEGGSTGELFF. Here the CDR3 DNA reads TGTGCCAGCAGCCAAGAAGGCGGCAGTACCGGGGAGCTGTTTTTT.

This rearrangement joins TRBV30 to TRBJ2-3; 8 nucleotides agree with TRBD1. Trimming cost V 0 bases and J 7 bases; bases outside gene matches: 3. Germline lookup yields CDR1 GTSNPN and CDR2 SVGIG (reference sequence). The CDR3 contains 13 residues. The CDR3: CAWSVAGGNTQYF. The CDR3 DNA follows: TGTGCCTGGAGTGTCGCAGGGGGCAATACGCAGTATTTT.

The genes are TRBV19 and TRBJ1-5; TRBD1 matches 10 bases. Germline CDR1 is LNHDA and CDR2 is SQIVND (reference sequence). The length of the CDR3 is 17 residues. Germline trimming cut 6 bases from V and 0 bases from J; bases unmatched to any gene: 8. Here the CDR3 reads CASRGDRGPDSNQPQHF. The CDR3, as DNA: TGTGCCAGTAGAGGGGACAGGGGCCCGGATAGCAATCAGCCCCAGCATTTT.

The chain carries TRBV5-1 and TRBJ1-2, with a tentative D call TRBD1 (6 bases). Trimming stripped 3 bases from V and 3 bases from J, with 18 bases between. CDR3 length: 16 amino acids. Germline lookup yields CDR1 SGHRS and CDR2 YFSETQ. CDR3 in amino acids: CASSSGWGQDYYGYTF. The CDR3 coding sequence is TGCGCCAGCAGCTCGGGGTGGGGGCAAGACTACTATGGCTACACCTTC.

The chain has TRBV7-9 and TRBJ1-2; 9 nucleotides match TRBD1. The CDR3 consists of 13 residues. V lost 3 bases, J lost 7 bases, and 3 bases stayed unmatched. The germline V gene has CDR1 SEHNR and CDR2 FQNEAQ (reference sequence). The CDR3 coding sequence is TGTGCCAGCAGCTTGGGACAGGGTTTTGGCTACACCTTC. As protein: CASSLGQGFGYTF.

The rearrangement joins TRBV7-9 to TRBJ2-5; D uncertain. The length of the CDR3 is 13 residues. Trimming pared 5 bases from V and 5 bases from J, leaving 12 bases between. Germline CDR1 is SEHNR and CDR2 is FQNEAQ (reference sequence). Here the CDR3 reads CASSLVGSETQYF. CDR3 nucleotides: TGTGCCAGCAGCCTTGTCGGTAGCGAGACCCAGTACTTC.

This chain joins TRBV14 and TRBJ1-6, with 9 nucleotides matching TRBD1. The trim removed 4 bases at V and 9 bases at J, leaving 7 bases unmatched. Germline V gives CDR1 SGHDN, CDR2 FVKESK. CDR3 length equals 15 residues. The CDR3 DNA reads TGTGCCAGCAGCCGGGGAGGGGACAGGGTTTCACCCCTCCACTTT. This sequence encodes CASSRGGDRVSPLHF.

V and J are TRBV7-2 and TRBJ2-4; a weak D match, TRBD1 (7 bases). V was cut by 1 base and J by 13 bases, with 14 bases left in between. This CDR3 contains 13 residues. Germline assignment: CDR1 SGHTA and CDR2 FQGNSA. The CDR3 here is CASSLGQAGQQYF. The DNA for the CDR3 is TGTGCCAGCAGCTTAGGACAGGCGGGACAGCAGTACTTC.

The V and J genes are TRBV19 and TRBJ1-5; TRBD1 is a possible D gene (5 bases). Germline CDR1 is LNHDA and CDR2 is SQIVND (reference sequence). This CDR3 spans 13 amino acids. V lost 11 bases and J lost 4, with 15 bases in between. This CDR3 is CAGGEQWNQPQHF. CDR3 DNA: TGTGCCGGGGGGGAACAGTGGAATCAGCCCCAGCATTTT.

V gene TRBV6-5 combines with J gene TRBJ1-4; no clear D. This CDR3 has 14 residues. Germline V gene sequence: CDR1 MNHEY, CDR2 SVGAGI. Trimming cost V 0 bases and J 4 bases, with 6 bases left between them. In DNA form, the CDR3 reads TGTGCCAGCAGTTACTCACGGGGTAATGAAAAACTGTTTTTT. Protein product: CASSYSRGNEKLFF.

The chain has TRBV28 and TRBJ2-4, with TRBD1 matching over 8 bases. CDR1 MDHEN and CDR2 SYDVKM come from the germline V gene. Trimming cost V 5 bases and J 7 bases; bases outside gene matches: 4. The length of the CDR3 is 13 residues. CDR3 region: CASSKTGENIQYF. In DNA, the CDR3 is TGTGCCAGCAGTAAGACAGGGGAGAACATTCAGTACTTC.

The rearrangement links TRBV30 to TRBJ1-1; D unclear. The germline CDR1 and CDR2 sequences are GTSNPN and SVGIG (reference sequence). V dropped 1 base and J dropped 1 base, with 13 bases sitting between them. The CDR3 is 15 residues long. The CDR3 DNA reads as TGTGCCTGGAGTGGCAACATCCGCCCGAACACTGAAGCTTTCTTT. Its protein is CAWSGNIRPNTEAFF.

V gene TRBV9 combines with J gene TRBJ2-7; tentatively, D is TRBD1 (6 bases). Germline loops: CDR1 SGDLS, CDR2 YYNGEE. V was cut by 2 bases and J by 4 bases, with 22 bases left in between. CDR3 size: 17 residues. CDR3 nucleotides: TGTGCCAGCAGCGTTGAAGCGGACCCGGGGACAATATACGAGCAGTACTTC. As protein: CASSVEADPGTIYEQYF.

This chain links TRBV27 with TRBJ2-1; the D is unclear. V lost 3 bases, J lost 4 bases, and 10 bases lay in between. From germline, CDR1 is MNHEY and CDR2 SMNVEV (reference sequence). This CDR3 spans 14 amino acids. The CDR3 protein is CASSFSRIYNEQFF. DNA for the CDR3: TGTGCCAGCAGTTTTAGTCGTATATACAATGAGCAGTTCTTC.

This sequence joins TRBV7-2 and TRBJ1-3, with D possibly being TRBD1 (6 bases). V was clipped by 1 base and J by 0 bases, with 7 bases between them. Germline values: CDR1 SGHTA, CDR2 FQGNSA. This CDR3 region has 15 residues. In DNA, the CDR3 is TGTGCCAGCAGCTTAGAAGGGGGCTCTGGAAACACCATATATTTT. Amino acids: CASSLEGGSGNTIYF. Full variable domain (rest looked up from reference TRBV7-2 and TRBJ1-3): GAGVSQSPSNKVTEKGKDVELRCDPISGHTALYWYRQSLGQGLEFLIYFQGNSAPDKSGLPSDRFSAERTGGSVSTLTIQRTQQEDSAVYLCASSLEGGSGNTIYFGEGSWLTVV.